Listed below are T cell receptor beta chains from one sample, sequenced in a study of response to subunit inactivated influenza vaccine. TCRdb redid the calling of the RT-PCR reads with MiXCR, one entry per CDR3 protein. Of about 570,000 distinct CDR3 sequences listed, approximately 11% are singletons. Another study also made use of these data, one on T cells expressing NK-cell markers.

Sequenced here: PBMCs from blood, sampled on the day of vaccination. Receptors originate from a man in his fifties or sixties who received an inactivated influenza vaccine. Both conserved end residues are part of each CDR3. Each record gives: J gene, D gene, clone size, V gene, CDR3 DNA, CDR3 protein. A D gene is named only where the DNA matches it firmly. The size entry is marked missing in some rows and otherwise reads once, few, many or a size class.

>TRBJ2-7|NA|many|TRBV5-6
TGTGCCAGCAGCTTCACCGGGATCTACGAGCAGTACTTC
CASSFTGIYEQYF
>TRBJ2-5|NA|NA|TRBV7-3
TGTGCCAGCAGCTCCGCGGCTGGGGAGACCCAGTACTTC
CASSSAAGETQYF
>TRBJ2-6|NA|many|TRBV4-3
TGCGCCAGCAGCCAAGTGGGAGAACCTCCATCTGGGGCCAACGTCCTGACTTTC
CASSQVGEPPSGANVLTF
>TRBJ2-2|TRBD1|NA|TRBV19
TGTGCCAGTAGTAAGGACAGGGGGAGCACCGGGGAGCTGTTTTTT
CASSKDRGSTGELFF
>TRBJ2-7|NA|NA|TRBV28
TGTGCCAGCAGTTTAGGGAAGGGGCTCGAGCAGTACTTC
CASSLGKGLEQYF
>TRBJ1-1|NA|NA|TRBV20-1
TGCAGTATCATGGACACTGAAGCTTTCTTT
CSIMDTEAFF
>TRBJ1-1|NA|NA|TRBV15
TGTGCCACCAGCAACTTACAGGGGAACACTGAAGCTTTCTTT
CATSNLQGNTEAFF
>TRBJ2-7|TRBD2|many|TRBV28
TGTGCCAGCATCGAACCGGGACTAGCGGGAGGGGAGCAGTACTTC
CASIEPGLAGGEQYF
>TRBJ1-5|NA|few|TRBV6-2/TRBV6-3
TGTGCCAGCAGGCCCCAGGGACCCAATCAGCCCCAGCATTTT
CASRPQGPNQPQHF
>TRBJ1-2|TRBD1|NA|TRBV28
TGTGCCAGCTTCGGACAGGGCGATCTCTATGGCTACACCTTC
CASFGQGDLYGYTF
>TRBJ2-3|NA|NA|TRBV20-1
TGCAGTGCCACGGCTCGCTGGACTGCCCGTGGAGCAGATACGCAGTATTTT
CSATARWTARGADTQYF
>TRBJ1-1|NA|few|TRBV20-1
TGCAGTGCCCTCGGGACGAGTCTGACTGAAGCTTTCTTT
CSALGTSLTEAFF
>TRBJ1-1|NA|NA|TRBV20-1
TGCAGTGCAAGTATCGGGGGCGCTCGATTCACTGAAGCTTTCTTT
CSASIGGARFTEAFF
>TRBJ2-1|TRBD2|NA|TRBV20-1
TGCAGTGCTAGCGGGAGGGCCAACAATGAGCAGTTCTTC
CSASGRANNEQFF
>TRBJ1-1|NA|NA|TRBV19
TGTGCCAGTAGTAACGGACGTAAGGCTTTCTTT
CASSNGRKAFF
>TRBJ2-1|NA|NA|TRBV4-3
TGCGCCAGCAGCCCCGAGGGGGGGGCCGACAATGAGCAGTTCTTC
CASSPEGGADNEQFF
>TRBJ1-2|NA|NA|TRBV5-6
TGTGCCAGCAGCCCTACGGGGGGCTTCGGCCATGGCTACACCTTC
CASSPTGGFGHGYTF
>TRBJ2-2|NA|NA|TRBV9
TGTGCCAGCACATACGGGCCATCCCCCCCCGGGGAGCTGTTTTTT
CASTYGPSPPGELFF
>TRBJ2-2|TRBD2|few|TRBV7-9
TGTGCCAGCAGCCACCCGGGACTAGCGGGAGGCGCCGGGGAGCTGTTTTTT
CASSHPGLAGGAGELFF
>TRBJ1-1|TRBD1|NA|TRBV4-3
TGCGCCAGCAGCCAAGATCAGAGACAGGGATCGAACACTGAAGCTTTCTTT
CASSQDQRQGSNTEAFF
>TRBJ2-1|TRBD2|NA|TRBV6-2/TRBV6-3
TGTGCCAGCAGTTACCGAGGGGGGACTAGCGGTAGAGGCGTCAATGAGCAGTTCTTC
CASSYRGGTSGRGVNEQFF
>TRBJ1-5|NA|NA|TRBV28
TGTGCCAGCAGCCCAGAGACAGGCTGGAATCAGCCCCAGCATTTT
CASSPETGWNQPQHF
>TRBJ2-5|TRBD2|NA|TRBV28
TGTGCCAGCAGTTCCTACCGGGGACTAGCGGACCTGTACCAAGAGACCCAGTACTTC
CASSSYRGLADLYQETQYF
>TRBJ2-5|TRBD2|NA|TRBV24-1
TGTGCCACCAGTGTGCTAGCGGGAGATCAAGAGACCCAGTACTTC
CATSVLAGDQETQYF
>TRBJ2-5|NA|NA|TRBV28
TGTGCCAGCAGTGTGGGACATTCAGAGACCCAGTACTTC
CASSVGHSETQYF
>TRBJ2-7|NA|few|TRBV7-2
TGTGCCAGCAGCTCCGGGATCGGAAGCTCCTACGAGCAGTACTTC
CASSSGIGSSYEQYF
>TRBJ2-3|NA|many|TRBV20-1
TGCAGTGCTAGATTCGCAGATACGCAGTATTTT
CSARFADTQYF
>TRBJ2-2|TRBD2|few|TRBV29-1
TGCAGCGTAAGGACTAGCGGGAACCTTTTCACCGGGGAGCTGTTTTTT
CSVRTSGNLFTGELFF
>TRBJ2-3|TRBD2|few|TRBV27
TGTGCCAGCAGTTCTCCGGGACTAGCTAGCACAGATACGCAGTATTTT
CASSSPGLASTDTQYF
>TRBJ1-2|NA|few|TRBV7-3
TGTGCCAGCAGCTTAAGTGGCAGCGTCGAGGGCTACACCTTC
CASSLSGSVEGYTF
>TRBJ1-2|NA|many|TRBV11-2
TGTGCCAGCAGCTTTCGCTCGTTTTCGCCCAGTCGGCGCTATGGCTACACCTTC
CASSFRSFSPSRRYGYTF
>TRBJ1-5|TRBD1|few|TRBV6-2/TRBV6-3
TGTGCCAGCAGTTACCGGACAGGGTTTCAGCCCCAGCATTTT
CASSYRTGFQPQHF
>TRBJ2-7|NA|few|TRBV11-2
TGTGCCAGCAGCTTAAGGGCCTTAAGTTACGAGCAGTACTTC
CASSLRALSYEQYF
>TRBJ2-2|NA|few|TRBV18
TGTGCCAGCTCACCACCTTCCAAGAACACCGGGGAGCTGTTTTTT
CASSPPSKNTGELFF
>TRBJ1-5|TRBD1|few|TRBV3-1
TGTGCCAGCAGCCAAGGCAGGGGGATCGAGCCCCAGCATTTT
CASSQGRGIEPQHF
>TRBJ2-1|NA|NA|TRBV11-2
TGTGCCAGCAGCACGACCGGGACTGCATCCTACAATGAGCAGTTCTTC
CASSTTGTASYNEQFF
>TRBJ1-6|NA|NA|TRBV6-1
TGTGCCGGGCGAACGGGGGTCTTCTCCTATAATTCACCCCTCCACTTT
CAGRTGVFSYNSPLHF
>TRBJ1-1|NA|few|TRBV29-1
TGCAGCGTTGTTTTGGGGGGTTGGACTGAAGCTTTCTTT
CSVVLGGWTEAFF
>TRBJ2-7|NA|few|TRBV14
TGTGCCAGCAGCCAAGTGTTTCACCCGTCCTACGAGCAGTACTTC
CASSQVFHPSYEQYF
>TRBJ2-7|TRBD1|few|TRBV12-3/TRBV12-4
TGTGCCAGCAGTTTAAGTCAGGGGGACTACGAGCAGTACTTC
CASSLSQGDYEQYF
>TRBJ2-2|TRBD2|few|TRBV18
TGTGCCAGCTCACCCCTCGGAGCGGGAGGGCCGAGCACCGGGGAGCTGTTTTTT
CASSPLGAGGPSTGELFF
>TRBJ1-5|NA|NA|TRBV19
TGTGCCAGCAGTACGACAGCCGCTAGCAATCAGCCCCAGCATTTT
CASSTTAASNQPQHF
>TRBJ2-4|NA|NA|TRBV15
TGTGCCACCAGTGGAGTCGGGGGGCTGCGAAACATTCAGTACTTC
CATSGVGGLRNIQYF
>TRBJ1-6|TRBD1|NA|TRBV6-1
TGTGCCAGCAGCCCACAGGGGATTTATAATTCACCCCTCCACTTT
CASSPQGIYNSPLHF
>TRBJ2-4|TRBD1|NA|TRBV5-1
TGCGCCCAAACCGGGACAGGCGCGATAAAAAACATTCAGTACTTC
CAQTGTGAIKNIQYF
>TRBJ2-3|NA|NA|TRBV29-1
TGCAGCGTTGACCTTTCGGCGACAGATACGCAGTATTTT
CSVDLSATDTQYF